The 15 T cell receptor beta chains below were found in one sample sequenced in a study of T-cell reconstitution after alpha-beta-depleted transplantation in children. Unique molecular identifiers were incorporated into the prepared TCRbeta library. Each CDR3 protein is one row after TCRdb ran MiXCR on the PCR reads. Here the sample spans fewer than 150,000 distinct CDR3 sequences, roughly 10% being singletons. Sequencing used PBMCs, mostly from graft donor cells, obtained 180 days after TCRalphabeta/CD19-depleted stem cell transplant. These receptors all stem from a girl under two years old who had a stem cell transplant for combined immunodeficiency, so the T cells may come from the graft donor.

The rearrangement uses TRBV5-1 and TRBJ2-1; tentative D call: TRBD1 (5 bases). Germline CDR1 and CDR2: SGHRS and YFSETQ. CDR3 length: 16 residues. Between the trimmed V and J ends, which lost 0 bases and 8 bases, there was a span of 18 bases. The CDR3 DNA reads TGCGCCAGCAGCTTGGAATGGTACAGGTCTAAAGATGAGCAGTTCTTC. Translation gives CASSLEWYRSKDEQFF.

The chain employs TRBV12-3 or TRBV12-4 and TRBJ1-1, with 10 bases lining up with TRBD1. With V trimmed by 4 bases and J by 5 bases, 7 bases remained unmatched. The CDR3 sequence is 15 residues long. CDR3 sequence (DNA): TGTGCCAGCAGTTCAGGACAGGGGGTCGGAACTGAAGCTTTCTTT. Amino acids: CASSSGQGVGTEAFF.

This clonotype was seen more than once but under ten times. The V call is TRBV6-5, the J call TRBJ2-5; D possibly corresponds to TRBD1 (6 bases). CDR1 is MNHEY and CDR2 is SVGAGI in the germline V gene. Trimming stripped 2 bases from V and 7 bases from J, with 14 bases between. This CDR3 has 14 residues. CDR3 in DNA: TGTGCCAGCAGTTACAGTCAGGGGACCCCGACCCAGTACTTC. Its protein product is CASSYSQGTPTQYF.

This clonotype showed up just a few times. The chain joins TRBV5-4 to TRBJ2-1; 14 nucleotides agree with TRBD2. This CDR3 contains 15 residues. Germline lookup yields CDR1 SGHNT and CDR2 YYREEE (reference sequence). The J segment lost 10 bases and the V segment lost 3 bases, leaving 6 bases of the junction unmatched. The CDR3 coding sequence is TGTGCCAGCAGCTCACCGACTAGCGGGAGGGCCGAGCAGTTCTTC. Its protein product is CASSSPTSGRAEQFF.

The sample holds a few counts of this clonotype. The chain has TRBV5-5 and TRBJ2-7; 11 bases are a match to TRBD1. Germline V CDR1 and CDR2: SGHKS, YYEKEE (reference sequence). The CDR3 is made up of 15 amino acids. V shed 0 bases and J 4 bases; nucleotides not matched to a gene: 3. CDR3 DNA sequence: TGTGCCAGCAGCTTGGTGGGACAGGGGGAGTACGAGCAGTACTTC. Translation gives CASSLVGQGEYEQYF.

The chain links TRBV29-1 to TRBJ2-6; perhaps D is TRBD1 or TRBD2 (6 bases each). The CDR3 length is 16 residues. The V and J ends lost 7 bases and 0 bases respectively, with 16 bases between them. Germline CDR1 and CDR2: SQVTM and ANQGSEA. CDR3 coding DNA: TGCAGCGCCGTTGAAGGGGGGAGCTCTGGGGCCAACGTCCTGACTTTC. This translates into CSAVEGGSSGANVLTF. Looking up the rest from reference TRBV29-1 and TRBJ2-6 gives the full variable domain: SAVISQKPSRDICQRGTSLTIQCQVDSQVTMMFWYRQQPGQSLTLIATANQGSEATYESGFVIDKFPISRPNLTFSTLTVSNMSPEDSSIYLCSAVEGGSSGANVLTFGAGSRLTVL.

This clonotype showed up just a few times. The chain links TRBV20-1 to TRBJ2-7, with 8 nucleotides matching TRBD2. The CDR3 length is 15 residues. Looked up from germline, CDR1 is DFQATT and CDR2 is SNEGSKA (reference sequence). V was clipped by 5 bases and J by 3 bases; unmatched bases: 12. The DNA of the CDR3 is TGCAGTGCTCACCTGGTCGGGAGGGCCAGCTACGAGCAGTACTTC. Its translation is CSAHLVGRASYEQYF.

This clonotype was counted between two and nine times. V is TRBV9 and J is TRBJ2-1; D uncertain. The germline gives CDR1 SGDLS, CDR2 YYNGEE. V lost 4 bases and J 3 bases, leaving 17 bases between the germline ends. The CDR3 length is 16 residues. CDR3 in DNA: TGTGCCAGCAGCTCCCCCATCACAGAGCTCTACAATGAGCAGTTCTTC. It codes for CASSSPITELYNEQFF. The entire variable domain, with the rest obtained from reference TRBV9 and TRBJ2-1, is as follows: DSGVTQTPKHLITATGQRVTLRCSPRSGDLSVYWYQQSLDQGLQFLIQYYNGEERAKGNILERFSAQQFPDLHSELNLSSLELGDSALYFCASSSPITELYNEQFFGPGTRLTVL.

The chain combines TRBV7-6 with TRBJ2-2; 9 bases line up with TRBD2. V trimming: 4 bases; J trimming: 7 bases; junction bases outside the gene matches: 4. This CDR3 is built from 14 residues. Germline lookup yields CDR1 SGHVS and CDR2 FNYEAQ. This chain's CDR3 is CASSSGTSFGELFF. The CDR3 region has the DNA TGTGCCAGCAGCTCGGGGACTAGCTTCGGGGAGCTGTTTTTT.

The rearrangement uses TRBV20-1 and TRBJ1-2, with D unclear. CDR1 and CDR2 from the germline V gene are DFQATT and SNEGSKA (reference sequence). V dropped 3 bases and J dropped 4 bases, with 15 bases sitting between them. CDR3 length: 14 amino acids. The chain's CDR3 is CSASVRDGTYGYTF. CDR3 sequence (DNA): TGCAGTGCTAGCGTACGAGACGGCACCTATGGCTACACCTTC.

This clonotype was observed a few times. The chain is built from TRBV11-2 and TRBJ2-1; D may match TRBD1 or TRBD2 (5 bases each). The CDR3 extends over 15 amino acids. Deletions cut 5 bases from V and 9 bases from J, with 20 bases between. Germline CDR1 reads SGHAT; CDR2 reads FQNNGV. The CDR3 DNA sequence: TGTGCCAGCAGCCTGGGGGTATCAACAGATATTGAGCAGTTCTTC. It yields the protein CASSLGVSTDIEQFF.

The table lists this clonotype with a few counts. J is TRBJ2-5 and V is TRBV4-1; D unresolved. The V end lost 1 base, the J end lost 4 bases, and 4 bases lay between the germline ends. In germline, CDR1 is MGHRA, CDR2 YSYEKL. The CDR3 covers 12 residues. CDR3 in DNA: TGCGCCAGCAGCCAAGCAGGAGAGACCCAGTACTTC. It is translated as CASSQAGETQYF.

In this sample, this clonotype turned up a few times. The chain employs TRBV12-3 or TRBV12-4 and TRBJ1-4; D is undetermined. The CDR3 totals 15 residues. V was cut by 3 bases and J by 3 bases, with 11 bases left in between. This chain's CDR3 is CASSLRLSSNEKLFF. The CDR3 nucleotides are TGTGCCAGCAGTTTGAGGTTATCCTCTAATGAAAAACTGTTTTTT.

The chain links TRBV5-1 to TRBJ2-1; D gene unclear. The ends were cut back, 1 base at V and 5 bases at J, with 7 bases in the middle. Germline values: CDR1 SGHRS, CDR2 YFSETQ. The CDR3 runs to 13 residues. DNA for the CDR3: TGCGCCAGCAGCTTGTTTCCGGACAATGAGCAGTTCTTC. Translation gives CASSLFPDNEQFF. Looking up the rest from reference TRBV5-1 and TRBJ2-1 gives the full variable domain: KAGVTQTPRYLIKTRGQQVTLSCSPISGHRSVSWYQQTPGQGLQFLFEYFSETQRNKGNFPGRFSGRQFSNSRSEMNVSTLELGDSALYLCASSLFPDNEQFFGPGTRLTVL.

This clonotype was seen a handful of times. The chain combines TRBV2 with TRBJ1-4; D might be TRBD1 (6 bases). V lost 0 bases and J 0 bases, leaving 14 bases between the germline ends. The length of the CDR3 is 18 residues. Germline-derived CDR1 and CDR2 are SNHLY and FYNNEI. The CDR3 loop is CASSEARPGDATNEKLFF. As DNA, the CDR3 is TGTGCCAGCAGTGAAGCAAGGCCAGGGGATGCAACTAATGAAAAACTGTTTTTT.